This T cell receptor (beta chain) originates from a study of T cells in Graves' hyperthyroidism and ophthalmopathy. Study overall: The authors collected peripheral blood at initial diagnosis, before any treatment. The study, taken as a whole, reports: A 13 V-J signature model discriminated ophthalmopathy versus stable hyperthyroidism.

Amplified TCR beta CDR3 regions derived from RNA transcripts. The primer set for the first-round RT-PCR of the TCR CDR3 was HTBI. TCRdb reprocessed the multiplex PCR reads with MiXCR, giving one entry per CDR3 protein. The sample lists 380,000 or so distinct CDR3 sequences; approximately 13% were seen once. Trimming cost V 1 base and J 3 bases, with 7 bases left between them. The CDR3 length is 12 residues. Germline V lookup: CDR1 SQVTM, CDR2 ANQGSEA. Concerning this clonotype itself: No antigen is known for it.

An approximately 10 ml volume of fresh peripheral blood provided the PBMCs. The source is a young man with Graves' hyperthyroidism that later progressed to Graves' ophthalmopathy. The chain recombines TRBV29-1 with TRBJ2-7; a weak D match, TRBD1 (5 bases). Sequenced: blood. The CDR3 reads CSVEAGLYEQYF. CDR3 bases: TGCAGCGTTGAAGCAGGGCTCTACGAGCAGTACTTC.